These T cell receptor beta chains were read from a single sample in a study of T cell responses to AZD1222 COVID-19 vaccine. Using immunoSEQ multiplex PCR, the repertoire was profiled, and TCRdb retains in-frame clones only, with some absent. The repertoire has roughly 20,000 clones, 82% of them found once; the top ten carry approximately 46%. The sequenced sample was peripheral blood, obtained on day 0 of AZD1222 vaccination. The source of these receptors is an adult in good health. Each CDR3 is given with its conserved first and last residue. Clone size appears in some rows only: once, few, many, or a class for an expanded clone.

J,V,size,CDR3
TRBJ1-5,TRBV4-2,.,CASSYGQGSNQPQHF
TRBJ1-3,TRBV6-5,.,CASDGNSGNTIYF
TRBJ2-7,TRBV5-4,.,CASSLDPYAAYEQYF
TRBJ2-1,TRBV20-1,.,CSASTSSDEQFF
TRBJ1-1,TRBV5-5,.,CASSTGTGVGAFF
TRBJ2-2,TRBV5-6,.,CASSLPGGTGELFF
TRBJ1-4,TRBV28,.,CASSPTGSTNEKLFF
TRBJ2-7,TRBV2,.,CASSVGVGSTRSSYEQYF
TRBJ1-2,TRBV13,.,CASSLGQGGGGYTF
TRBJ2-3,TRBV5-1,.,CASSLWTGGTDTQYF
TRBJ2-5,TRBV6-5,.,CASSYWGPSETQYF
TRBJ2-7,TRBV2,few,CASSEEVVSEQYF
TRBJ1-1,TRBV2,.,CASSEGWPEAFF
TRBJ2-3,TRBV12-3/TRBV12-4,.,CASGGVSTQYF
TRBJ1-6,TRBV5-1,few,CASSPEGTANSPLHF
TRBJ2-7,TRBV28,.,CASSPGQGPYEQYF
TRBJ1-4,TRBV3-1/TRBV3-2,few,CASVGRTTEKLFF
TRBJ1-1,TRBV4-3,once,CASSQGLYTEAFF
TRBJ2-1,TRBV6-6,.,CASSYRLNNEQFF
TRBJ1-6,TRBV10-2,.,CASSLRQGVPLSPLHF
TRBJ1-1,TRBV5-1,.,CASSFQGGTEAFF
TRBJ2-5,TRBV6-4,.,CASSAGAQETQYF
TRBJ2-3,TRBV4-1,.,CASSPDSSTDTQYF
TRBJ1-1,TRBV19,.,CASTRTLGTEAFF
TRBJ2-2,TRBV24-1,.,CATSDPRDGGTGELFF
TRBJ2-3,TRBV6-5,once,CASSSRRLSTDTQYF
TRBJ1-1,TRBV28,.,CASRPGTGWNTEAFF
TRBJ2-3,TRBV27,once,CASSLGGNTDTQYF
TRBJ1-2,TRBV10-2,once,CASSDSPLQGFRGYTF